These T cell receptor beta chains were read from a single sample in a study of control samples from healthy donors and cancer patients. Sequencing was performed with immunoSEQ multiplex PCR; in TCRdb, only in-frame clones are kept and a portion is missing. Of some 140,000 clones listed, roughly nine tenths are singletons. The sequencing sample was made of blood. The receptors come from a woman under 40 in good health. Both conserved end residues are part of each CDR3. For some rows the clone size is stated as once, few or many, or as a class when expanded; others skip it.

v_call clone_size cdr3_aa
TRBV30 . CAWSVRPLVDEQFF
TRBV3-1/TRBV3-2 . CASSQGLALNTGELFF
TRBV4-2 . CASSPRTRIYNEQFF
TRBV2 once CASERDPTNEKLFF
TRBV19 . CASSIDGSPTTLYGYTF
TRBV28 once CASSSSSGLNTGELFF
TRBV18 . CASSPTGTGNQPQHF
TRBV6-5 . CASTPGLSYGYTF
TRBV19 . CASRAGASNQPQHF
TRBV28 . CASRPGLAGHLQYNEQFF
TRBV29-1 . CSARTGGQFDSPLHF
TRBV30 . CAWKLGRGASYEQYF
TRBV27 . CASGGAYGYTF
TRBV7-2 . CASSLSGDSYNEQFF
TRBV29-1 . CSVEETGLGRLYF
TRBV5-4 . CASSLVGIENYGYTF
TRBV10-3 . CATRKTGTGGNEGNQPQHF
TRBV21-1 . CASSKAGGGYEQFF
TRBV3-1/TRBV3-2 . CASSFERVSYTF
TRBV6-2/TRBV6-3 once CASSYGGNTEAFF
TRBV11-2 . CASSPSGTGGFFYGYTF
TRBV5-1 . CASSSGLAGQEQYF
TRBV11-3 . CASSLEWETEQYF
TRBV24-1 . CATSDGRGPGSSTGELFF
TRBV15 few CATQSGLQETQYF
TRBV28 . CASSLGVAGGEETQYF
TRBV5-1 . CASSLEGAKGNTIYF
TRBV19 . CASAAQGGAFF
TRBV5-1 . CASSPPTGAQETQYF
TRBV3-1/TRBV3-2 . CASSMLAGVNEQFF
TRBV5-1 . CASSPFRASEETQYF
TRBV30 . CAWRGEGGSYEQYF
TRBV5-1 . CASSLVGGPSETQYF
TRBV29-1 . CSVEGLTGGNYGYTF
TRBV6-6 . CASSYLLDSEAFF
TRBV14 . CASSQEPGVYGYTF
TRBV7-2 . CASSLPAGGGETQYF
TRBV2 . CASSKDRVDTGELFF
TRBV30 . CARDGGTYEQYF